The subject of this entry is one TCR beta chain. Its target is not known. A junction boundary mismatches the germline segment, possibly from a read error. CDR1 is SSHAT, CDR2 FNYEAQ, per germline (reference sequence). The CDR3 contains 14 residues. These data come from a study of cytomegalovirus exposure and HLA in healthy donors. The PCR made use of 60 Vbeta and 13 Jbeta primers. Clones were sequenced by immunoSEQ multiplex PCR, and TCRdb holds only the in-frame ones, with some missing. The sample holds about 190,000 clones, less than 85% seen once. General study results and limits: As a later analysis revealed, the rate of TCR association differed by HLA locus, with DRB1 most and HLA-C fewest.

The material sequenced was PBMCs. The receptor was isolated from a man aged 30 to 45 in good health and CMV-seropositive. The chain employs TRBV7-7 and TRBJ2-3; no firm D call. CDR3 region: CASSPTPSSMQQYF. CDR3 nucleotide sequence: TGTGCTAGCAGTCCGACCCCTTCTAGTATGCAGCAGTATTTT.